These 17 T cell receptor beta chains came from one sample sequenced in a study of T-cell reconstitution after alpha-beta-depleted transplantation in children. The TCRbeta library was prepared with unique molecular identifiers. TCRdb fed the PCR reads into MiXCR, producing one record per CDR3 protein. The table includes hundreds of thousands of distinct CDR3 sequences, 16% detected once. This specimen consisted of PBMCs from the stem cell graft donor, obtained from the stem cell graft. The receptors shown here come from a human donor who donated a stem cell graft to a child with acute myeloid leukemia.

This clonotype was recorded a few times. V and J are TRBV6-2 or TRBV6-3 and TRBJ2-7; TRBD1 might be the D (6 bases). Germline V gene data show CDR1 as MNHEY and CDR2 as SVGEGT. V lost 9 bases and J 3 bases, leaving 12 bases between the germline ends. The CDR3 has 12 residues. The CDR3 here is CASTQGIYEQYF. Here the CDR3 DNA reads TGTGCCAGTACCCAGGGGATCTACGAGCAGTACTTC.

A few counts support this clonotype. This chain links TRBV29-1 with TRBJ1-1; the D is unclear. Germline loops: CDR1 SQVTM, CDR2 ANQGSEA. This CDR3 is 11 amino acids long. Between the trimmed V and J ends, which lost 0 bases and 5 bases, there was a span of 4 bases. The DNA of the CDR3 is TGCAGCGTTGAAGAACGAACTGAAGCTTTCTTT. Translated, it gives CSVEERTEAFF.

This clonotype was picked up a small number of times. The chain has TRBV29-1 and TRBJ2-2; 11 bases are shared with TRBD2. The CDR3 is 17 residues long. V was pared by 6 bases and J by 3 bases, with 12 bases of the junction left unmatched. CDR1 and CDR2 (germline): SQVTM, ANQGSEA. CDR3 sequence reads: CSVVLAGGSVDTGELFF. The CDR3 DNA reads TGCAGCGTCGTGCTAGCGGGGGGTTCGGTCGACACCGGGGAGCTGTTTTTT.

This clonotype showed up many times. The chain links TRBV20-1 to TRBJ2-7; TRBD1 matches 7 bases. Germline V gene data show CDR1 as DFQATT and CDR2 as SNEGSKA (reference sequence). The CDR3 sequence is 15 residues long. V trimming: 0 bases; J trimming: 1 base; junction bases outside the gene matches: 6. The CDR3 DNA follows: TGCAGTGCTAGAGATGGTGGGACAGCGTCCTACGAGCAGTACTTC. This encodes CSARDGGTASYEQYF.

This clonotype appeared a few times. The chain joins TRBV20-1 to TRBJ2-7; TRBD1 aligns across 8 bases. The length of the CDR3 is 13 residues. J was trimmed by 2 bases and V by 3 bases; bases with no gene match: 3. Germline loops: CDR1 DFQATT, CDR2 SNEGSKA (reference sequence). DNA of the CDR3: TGCAGTGCTAGTCTACAGGGGGCCTACGAGCAGTACTTC. This sequence encodes CSASLQGAYEQYF.

This clonotype was counted ten times or more. This chain connects TRBV20-1 to TRBJ1-6; D not certain. V lost 4 bases to trimming and J lost 8 bases, with 18 bases between them. The V gene's germline CDR1 is DFQATT and CDR2 SNEGSKA (reference sequence). CDR3 length equals 15 residues. In DNA form, the CDR3 reads TGCAGTGCTACGGTCCCCGGCCGCAATGATTCACCCCTCCACTTT. Protein product: CSATVPGRNDSPLHF.

Only a few counts were recorded for this clonotype. The CDR3 sequence: CSASTAGLYGYTF. Written as DNA, the CDR3 is TGCAGTGCTTCGACCGCCGGCCTCTATGGCTACACCTTC. The chain couples TRBV20-1 to TRBJ1-2; D is unclear. V lost 5 bases to trimming and J lost 4 bases, with 14 bases between them. Germline CDR1 reads DFQATT; CDR2 reads SNEGSKA (reference sequence). This CDR3 has 13 amino acids.

The V and J genes are TRBV18 and TRBJ1-4; D possibly corresponds to TRBD1 (6 bases). Germline-derived CDR1 and CDR2 are KGHSH and LQKENI. The CDR3 has 16 amino acids. V dropped 1 base and J dropped 0 bases, with 9 bases sitting between them. The CDR3 DNA reads TGTGCCAGCTCACCACAGGACAGCGCAACTAATGAAAAACTGTTTTTT. This translates into CASSPQDSATNEKLFF.

There are many counts of this clonotype. This sequence joins TRBV20-1 and TRBJ2-7; D is possibly TRBD1 or TRBD2 (5 bases each). Trimming removed 3 bases from V and 7 bases from J, with 16 bases in between. The CDR3 is 13 amino acids. Germline-derived CDR1 and CDR2 are DFQATT and SNEGSKA (reference sequence). CDR3 loop: CSASITGSGEQYF. CDR3 in DNA: TGCAGTGCTAGCATAACGGGGTCAGGGGAGCAGTACTTC.

This clonotype appeared many times. The rearrangement links TRBV29-1 to TRBJ2-7; D gene unclear. The V and J ends lost 2 bases and 0 bases respectively, with 17 bases between them. From germline, CDR1 is SQVTM and CDR2 ANQGSEA. This CDR3 contains 16 residues. CDR3 nucleotide sequence: TGCAGCGTTGAAAAGTGGGTAGCAGGCAGCTCCTACGAGCAGTACTTC. Amino acids: CSVEKWVAGSSYEQYF.

This clonotype was recorded at least ten times. J is TRBJ2-1 and V is TRBV9, with D maybe TRBD2 (6 bases). Germline CDR1 reads SGDLS; CDR2 reads YYNGEE. There are 12 residues in the CDR3. Trimming took off 3 bases at V and 12 bases at J, with 13 bases between the two ends. The CDR3 DNA reads TGTGCCAGCAGCGAGGTGGGAGGCCCGCAGTTCTTC. Its translation is CASSEVGGPQFF. Full variable domain (rest looked up from reference TRBV9 and TRBJ2-1): DSGVTQTPKHLITATGQRVTLRCSPRSGDLSVYWYQQSLDQGLQFLIQYYNGEERAKGNILERFSAQQFPDLHSELNLSSLELGDSALYFCASSEVGGPQFFGPGTRLTVL.

The chain carries TRBV7-2 and TRBJ2-7, with 7 bases lining up with TRBD1. The CDR3 is 14 residues long. CDR1 is SGHTA and CDR2 is FQGNSA in the germline V gene. V was pared by 2 bases and J by 2 bases, with 3 bases of the junction left unmatched. CDR3 protein: CASSLKGAAYEQYF. For the CDR3, the DNA is TGTGCCAGCAGCTTAAAGGGGGCGGCCTACGAGCAGTACTTC.

The chain combines TRBV5-1 with TRBJ2-7, with D perhaps TRBD1 or TRBD2 (5 bases each). Germline loops: CDR1 SGHRS, CDR2 YFSETQ. The CDR3 runs to 14 residues. V was clipped by 6 bases and J by 2 bases, with 15 bases between them. CDR3 sequence reads: CASTSGTIAYEQYF. The CDR3 coding sequence is TGCGCCAGCACCTCCGGGACGATCGCCTACGAGCAGTACTTC. Variable domain in full (rest from reference TRBV5-1 and TRBJ2-7): KAGVTQTPRYLIKTRGQQVTLSCSPISGHRSVSWYQQTPGQGLQFLFEYFSETQRNKGNFPGRFSGRQFSNSRSEMNVSTLELGDSALYLCASTSGTIAYEQYFGPGTRLTVT.

This sequence joins TRBV6-2 or TRBV6-3 and TRBJ1-1; D uncertain. The CDR3 consists of 17 residues. V was trimmed by 0 bases and J by 0 bases, leaving 14 bases between them. The V gene's germline CDR1 is MNHEY and CDR2 SVGEGT. CDR3 protein: CASSYSGISNMNTEAFF. DNA of the CDR3: TGTGCCAGCAGTTACTCCGGTATCAGCAATATGAACACTGAAGCTTTCTTT.

This clonotype was seen ten or more times. The J gene is TRBJ2-1, the V gene TRBV6-5; 10 positions match TRBD2. CDR1 is MNHEY, CDR2 SVGAGI, per germline. The CDR3 contains 15 residues. V was pared by 3 bases and J by 2 bases, with 1 base of the junction left unmatched. This chain's CDR3 is CASSYSGGPYNEQFF. The CDR3, as DNA: TGTGCCAGCAGTTATAGCGGGGGGCCCTACAATGAGCAGTTCTTC.

The chain carries TRBV18 and TRBJ2-2, with D perhaps matching TRBD1 or TRBD2 (5 bases each). Trimming took 2 bases from V and 5 from J, leaving 15 bases between them. The CDR3 covers 16 residues. The V gene's germline CDR1 is KGHSH and CDR2 LQKENI. CDR3 residues: CASSPEGTEITGELFF. DNA of the CDR3: TGTGCCAGCTCACCAGAGGGGACGGAGATTACCGGGGAGCTGTTTTTT.

With regard to this clonotype: With a much larger clone just one base away, this may be a read error. V is TRBV20-1 and J is TRBJ2-1, with a weak D call TRBD2 (5 bases). CDR3 length: 13 residues. Trimming cost V 6 bases and J 9 bases, with 18 bases left between them. Per germline, CDR1 DFQATT and CDR2 SNEGSKA (reference sequence). The CDR3, as DNA: TGCAGTGCCCCTACAACGCCGGCGGGTGAGCAGTTCTTC. Its translation is CSAPTTPAGEQFF.